This T cell receptor beta chain was observed in a study of cytomegalovirus exposure and HLA in healthy donors. Study-level results: Being productive about 87% or about 30% of the time was typical of most TCR beta V segments in an earlier analysis. Analysis was performed later, and it showed HLA-associated TCR beta chains to be more clonally expanded than equally common others. V- and J-gene trimming in TCR beta was tied to a missense DCLRE1C variant by an analysis performed later.

For this clone: The antigen is unknown.

It was with 60 Vbeta and 13 Jbeta primers that the PCR ran. As originally analysed: In a later analysis, the count reached some 83 million unique TCR beta chains, with about 11 million shared. Only in-frame clones appear in the TCRdb table, and some are missing; sequencing was by immunoSEQ multiplex PCR. The V and J calls and the clone size are those of that table, but D and trimming were determined from the DNA. This sample has some 110,000 clones, with 70% to 85% found just once. Deletions cut 4 bases from V and 3 bases from J, with 10 bases between. CDR1 is SGHTA and CDR2 is FQGNSA in the germline V gene. CDR3 length: 13 residues.

The V and J genes are TRBV7-2 and TRBJ2-7, with D possibly TRBD1 on 5 matching bases. This receptor was obtained from a man in his 60s in good health and CMV-seronegative. Sequencing input: PBMCs. DNA for the CDR3: TGTGCCAGCAGCTCCCGACAGCACTACGAGCAGTACTTC. The encoded protein is CASSSRQHYEQYF.